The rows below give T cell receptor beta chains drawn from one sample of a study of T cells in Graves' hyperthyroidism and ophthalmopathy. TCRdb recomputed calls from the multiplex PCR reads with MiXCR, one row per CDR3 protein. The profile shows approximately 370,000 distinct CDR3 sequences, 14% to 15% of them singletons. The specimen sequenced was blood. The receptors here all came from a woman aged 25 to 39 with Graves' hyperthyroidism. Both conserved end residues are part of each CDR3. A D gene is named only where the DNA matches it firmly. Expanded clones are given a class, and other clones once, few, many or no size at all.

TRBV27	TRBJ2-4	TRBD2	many	TGTGCCAGCAGTTGGCTAAGTGCTAGCGGGAGGGAGGCCAAAAACATTCAGTACTTC	CASSWLSASGREAKNIQYF
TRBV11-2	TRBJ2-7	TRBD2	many	TGTGCCAGCAGCTTCCCCTTCGGGGGGACCTACGAGCAGTACTTC	CASSFPFGGTYEQYF
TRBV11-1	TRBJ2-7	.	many	TGTGCCAGCACCCGATCGGGGCAGACCTACGAGCAGTACTTC	CASTRSGQTYEQYF
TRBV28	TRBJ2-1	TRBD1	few	TGTGCCAGCTGCCGGACAGGGAGCTCCTACAATGAGCAGTTCTTC	CASCRTGSSYNEQFF
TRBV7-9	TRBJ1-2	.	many	TGTGCCAGCAGCCACCACAGGGAGCATCCTTATGGCTACACCTTC	CASSHHREHPYGYTF
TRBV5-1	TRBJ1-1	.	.	TGCGCCAGCACGAGGGAAATGAACACTGAAGCTTTCTTT	CASTREMNTEAFF
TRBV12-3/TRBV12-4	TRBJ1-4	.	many	TGTGCCAGCAGTTTTGGGTCCCTGGGGGAAAAACTGTTTTTT	CASSFGSLGEKLFF
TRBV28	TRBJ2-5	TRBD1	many	TGTGCCAGCAGCGCAGGGGGTGGGGAGACCCAGTACTTC	CASSAGGGETQYF
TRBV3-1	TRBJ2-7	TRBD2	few	TGTGCCAGCAGCCAACGCCGACTAGCGGGAGACGAGCAGTACTTC	CASSQRRLAGDEQYF
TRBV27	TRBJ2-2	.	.	TGTGCCAGCAGTTTACGTGAGGCGAACACCGGGGAGCTGTTTTTT	CASSLREANTGELFF
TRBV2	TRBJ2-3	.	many	TGTGCCAGCAGATATGACAGAAACACAGATACGCAGTATTTT	CASRYDRNTDTQYF
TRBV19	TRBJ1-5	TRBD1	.	TGTGCCAGTAGTCCAACCGGACAGGGGGGTCAGCCCCAGCATTTT	CASSPTGQGGQPQHF
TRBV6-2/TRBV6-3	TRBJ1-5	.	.	TGTGCCAGCAGTTACGACCATGGGGCCTCGTATCGGCCCCAGCATTTT	CASSYDHGASYRPQHF
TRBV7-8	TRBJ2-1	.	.	TGTGCCAGCAGCGCGCGGGCCCCTAATGACAATGAGCAGTTCTTC	CASSARAPNDNEQFF
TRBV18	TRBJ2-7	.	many	TGTGCCAGCTCACCACCGGGTCAGTTTTACGAGCAGTACTTC	CASSPPGQFYEQYF
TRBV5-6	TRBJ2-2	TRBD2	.	TGTGCCAGCAGCTTACAGACCGGGACTAGCGGGAATTGGGGCACCGGGGAGCTGTTTTTT	CASSLQTGTSGNWGTGELFF
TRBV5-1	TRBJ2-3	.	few	TGCGCCAGCAGCTTGGCCTCTCGGGCGGGCGGGTCCACAGATACGCAGTATTTT	CASSLASRAGGSTDTQYF
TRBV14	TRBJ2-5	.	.	TGTGCCAGCAGCCAAGGGGCCCTGCACCAAGAGACCCAGTACTTC	CASSQGALHQETQYF
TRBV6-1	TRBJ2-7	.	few	TGTGCCAGCCGTCGGGGCAGGGGACCCTACGAGCAGTACTTC	CASRRGRGPYEQYF
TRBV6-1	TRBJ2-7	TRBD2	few	TGTGCCAGCAGCCGCTCGGGGACTAGCGTACAATCCTACGAGCAGTACTTC	CASSRSGTSVQSYEQYF
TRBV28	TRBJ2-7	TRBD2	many	TGTGCCAGCAGTCACCCGGCGGATCGACTAGCGGTTTCCTACGAGCAGTACTTC	CASSHPADRLAVSYEQYF
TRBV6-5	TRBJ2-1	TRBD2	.	TGTGCCAGCAGTTACTCGCGTCCGGGAGGGCCGTTCAATGAGCAGTTCTTC	CASSYSRPGGPFNEQFF
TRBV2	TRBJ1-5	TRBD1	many	TGTGCCAGCAGTGGTGACAGGGGGTATCAGCCCCAGCATTTT	CASSGDRGYQPQHF
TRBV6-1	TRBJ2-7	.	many	TGTGCCAGCAGTGTGGGGGCGACCTCCTACGAGCAGTACTTC	CASSVGATSYEQYF
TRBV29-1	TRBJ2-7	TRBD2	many	TGCAGCGTGGGAGCGGGAGAATCGTACGAGCAGTACTTC	CSVGAGESYEQYF
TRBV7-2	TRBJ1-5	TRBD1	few	TGTGCCAGCAGCTTAGCCGGGACAGGGGTTAATCAGCCCCAGCATTTT	CASSLAGTGVNQPQHF
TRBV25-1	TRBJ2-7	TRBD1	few	TGTGCCAGCAGTCGGACAGGGCGGAACTACGAGCAGTACTTC	CASSRTGRNYEQYF
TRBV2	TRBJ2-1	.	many	TGTGCCAGCAGTTCCGTGAGCTCCTACAATGAGCAGTTCTTC	CASSSVSSYNEQFF
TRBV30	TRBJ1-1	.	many	TGTGCCTGGAGCCTAGGACTGGCGAACACTGAAGCTTTCTTT	CAWSLGLANTEAFF
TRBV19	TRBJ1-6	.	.	TGTGCCAGTAGTATTGAGGGGTACGGGTCACCCCTCCACTTT	CASSIEGYGSPLHF
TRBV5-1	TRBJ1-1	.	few	TGCGCCAGCAACCCAACATCGGAACACATAAACACTGAAGCTTTCTTT	CASNPTSEHINTEAFF
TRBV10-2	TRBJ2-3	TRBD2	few	TGCGCCAGCAGTGAGCCGACGGGACTAGCGAACACAGATACGCAGTATTTT	CASSEPTGLANTDTQYF
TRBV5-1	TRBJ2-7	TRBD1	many	TGCGCCAGCAGCTTGGCTCCCGGGACAGGGGTCCACGAGCAGTACTTC	CASSLAPGTGVHEQYF
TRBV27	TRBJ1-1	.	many	TGTGCCAGCAGTAGATCAGGGACCAGGGTGAACACTGAAGCTTTCTTT	CASSRSGTRVNTEAFF
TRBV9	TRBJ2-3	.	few	TGTGCCAGCAGTTGGGGCGCCGGAGCCCAACTCACAGATACGCAGTATTTT	CASSWGAGAQLTDTQYF
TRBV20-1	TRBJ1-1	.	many	TGCAGTGCTACGTCAGGGGTTGCTTTCTTT	CSATSGVAFF
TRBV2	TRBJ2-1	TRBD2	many	TGTGCAGACGTAGCGGGAGGCTACAATGAGCAGTTCTTC	CADVAGGYNEQFF